This T cell receptor beta chain was retrieved from a study of shared clonotypes between healthy human individuals. It was at deep level that the assay was run. Clones were read by immunoSEQ multiplex PCR, and TCRdb kept only the in-frame ones, dropping some. The sample gives 2 million to 2.5 million clones, just over 90% of which show up once; 0.39% is in the top ten. Germline-derived CDR1 and CDR2 are SGHRS and YFSETQ. V was pared by 3 bases and J by 5 bases, with 7 bases of the junction left unmatched. This CDR3 has 14 amino acids. Donors, without exception, were Caucasian adults residing in Nashville, Tennessee.

This sequence joins TRBV5-1 and TRBJ2-5; 7 bases agree with TRBD2. This TCR derives from a man younger than 30 in good health. Some clones in this sample may be carry-over from other donors' samples. Sequences were obtained from naive CD4+ T cells from PBMCs. Noted subset: CD45RA+ positively selected. The CDR3 loop is CASSWEGPRETQYF. As DNA, the CDR3 is TGCGCCAGCAGCTGGGAGGGCCCAAGGGAGACCCAGTACTTC.